A single sample gave rise to the 22 T cell receptor beta chains below, sequenced in a study of blood T cell repertoires in COVID-19. Here immunoSEQ multiplex PCR was the method, and the copy in TCRdb shows in-frame clones only, minus some. The data show a few hundred thousand clones, more than 75% seen once. The sample consisted of peripheral blood. These receptors were taken from a human donor in a cohort sampled during active COVID-19.

The chain has TRBV7-2 and TRBJ2-1, with 7 nucleotides matching TRBD1. V dropped 7 bases and J dropped 3; count of bases not matched to a gene: 3. Germline V CDR1 and CDR2: SGHTA, FQGNSA. The CDR3 length is 13 residues. The CDR3 is CASNRGIYNEQFF. DNA of the CDR3: TGTGCCAGCAACAGGGGTATCTACAATGAGCAGTTCTTC.

The chain combines TRBV15 with TRBJ2-7; maybe TRBD2 (5 bases). The ends were cut back, 0 bases at V and 7 bases at J, with 7 bases in the middle. Germline CDR1 reads LNHNV; CDR2 reads YYDKDF (reference sequence). This CDR3 is 12 amino acids long. DNA for the CDR3: TGTGCCACCAGCAGAGATTCGGGGGAGCAGTACTTC. Protein product: CATSRDSGEQYF. The full variable domain, rest sourced from reference TRBV15 and TRBJ2-7, is DAMVIQNPRYQVTQFGKPVTLSCSQTLNHNVMYWYQQKSSQAPKLLFHYYDKDFNNEADTPDNFQSRRPNTSFCFLDIRSPGLGDTAMYLCATSRDSGEQYFGPGTRLTVT.

This sequence joins TRBV25-1 and TRBJ2-2; D possibly corresponds to TRBD1 (6 bases). Trimming took 1 base from V and 4 from J, leaving 16 bases between them. Germline-derived CDR1 and CDR2 are MGHDK and SYGVNS. The CDR3 has 17 amino acids. Here the CDR3 reads CASSELGMDRITGELFF. CDR3 nucleotide sequence: TGTGCCAGCAGTGAATTAGGAATGGACAGAATCACCGGGGAGCTGTTTTTT.

The CDR3 DNA reads TGTGCCACCAGTGCCAGACGGGCCGGGACTAGCAAGGATGAGCAGTTCTTC. This translates into CATSARRAGTSKDEQFF. The gene calls are TRBV24-1 and TRBJ2-1; 9 nucleotides line up with TRBD2. This CDR3 comprises 17 residues. Trimming took 5 bases from V and 8 from J; bases not matched to a gene: 15. From germline, CDR1 is KGHDR and CDR2 SFDVKD.

V usage is TRBV2 and J usage is TRBJ1-2; a possible D gene is TRBD1 (6 bases). Germline V gene data show CDR1 as SNHLY and CDR2 as FYNNEI. Trimming removed 2 bases at V and 7 bases at J, with 14 bases between. This CDR3 has 14 amino acids. This CDR3 reads CASSERQVTGGYTF. The CDR3 DNA sequence: TGTGCCAGCAGTGAAAGACAGGTCACTGGTGGCTACACCTTC.

The chain combines TRBV6-1 with TRBJ2-7, with a weak D call TRBD1 (8 bases). Germline V lookup: CDR1 MNHNS, CDR2 SASEGT. The CDR3 is 20 amino acids. Between the trimmed V and J ends, which lost 2 bases and 4 bases, there was a span of 30 bases. In DNA, the CDR3 is TGTGCCAGCAGTGAAAGGTCCTCAGGACAGGGACTATCGGCTTGGTACGAGCAGTACTTC. Its translation is CASSERSSGQGLSAWYEQYF.

This sequence joins TRBV28 and TRBJ2-6; D is possibly TRBD1 (5 bases). Germline V CDR1 and CDR2: MDHEN, SYDVKM. V was trimmed by 4 bases and J by 1 base, leaving 11 bases between them. This CDR3 comprises 16 residues. CDR3 sequence (DNA): TGTGCCAGCAGTTCGAGGACACCATCTGGGGCCAACGTCCTGACTTTC. Translated: CASSSRTPSGANVLTF.

This clone occurred once. V gene TRBV6-6 combines with J gene TRBJ2-7; 8 positions match TRBD2. Germline V lookup: CDR1 MNHNY, CDR2 SVGAGI (reference sequence). The V segment lost 6 bases and the J segment 4 bases; nucleotides outside the gene matches: 17. This CDR3 comprises 17 residues. CDR3 coding DNA: TGTGCCAGCAGCCGAACTCCGGGAGGGCTCAAGTATTACGAGCAGTACTTC. It encodes CASSRTPGGLKYYEQYF.

V and J are TRBV6-6 and TRBJ1-2, with 9 bases that match TRBD1. CDR3 size: 14 residues. Germline V CDR1 and CDR2: MNHNY, SVGAGI (reference sequence). J lost 6 bases, V lost 6 bases, and 8 bases had no gene match. CDR3 loop: CASSRTGEQNGYTF. In nucleotides, the CDR3 is TGTGCCAGCAGCCGGACAGGGGAACAGAATGGCTACACCTTC.

The CDR3 nucleotides read TGTGCCAGCAGTTTACCCGGGACAGTTTTTTTGCCCCAGCATTTT. Protein: CASSLPGTVFLPQHF. The V gene is TRBV28, the J gene TRBJ1-5; 7 nucleotides match TRBD1. This CDR3 is built from 15 residues. With 2 bases clipped from V and 9 bases from J, the junction kept 10 bases outside the gene matches. The germline CDR1 and CDR2 sequences are MDHEN and SYDVKM.

V and J are TRBV2 and TRBJ1-5; D is perhaps TRBD1 (6 bases). Germline assignment: CDR1 SNHLY and CDR2 FYNNEI. Between the trimmed V and J ends, which lost 6 bases and 7 bases, there was a span of 22 bases. The CDR3 is made up of 16 amino acids. The CDR3, as DNA: TGTGCCAGCAGCCCCCCCCTCAGGGGTTTCACCCAGCCCCAGCATTTT. This codes for CASSPPLRGFTQPQHF.

V gene TRBV10-3 combines with J gene TRBJ2-3; 7 nucleotides line up with TRBD1. V lost 4 bases and J lost 2; bases outside the gene matches: 6. The CDR3 spans 15 residues. The germline V gene has CDR1 ENHRY and CDR2 SYGVKD. CDR3 sequence (DNA): TGTGCCATCAGTGCAAAGGGACAGAACACAGATACGCAGTATTTT. This encodes CAISAKGQNTDTQYF.

The chain recombines TRBV4-1 with TRBJ1-3, with TRBD1 identical over 7 bases. Trimming removed 2 bases from V and 4 bases from J; junction bases left unmatched: 5. Germline values: CDR1 MGHRA, CDR2 YSYEKL. The CDR3 length is 15 residues. For the CDR3, the DNA is TGCGCCAGCAGCCAAAAAGGGACAGAAGGAAACACCATATATTTT. Translating it yields CASSQKGTEGNTIYF.

This sequence joins TRBV5-1 and TRBJ2-1; maybe TRBD2 (6 bases). V shed 1 base and J shed 5 bases, with 16 bases lying between them. The CDR3 contains 16 residues. The germline V gene encodes CDR1 SGHRS and CDR2 YFSETQ. The CDR3 sequence is CASSLLVADRNNEQFF. The CDR3 DNA reads TGCGCCAGCAGCTTGTTGGTAGCGGACCGGAACAATGAGCAGTTCTTC. Using reference TRBV5-1 and TRBJ2-1 for the parts outside the CDR3, the full variable domain is KAGVTQTPRYLIKTRGQQVTLSCSPISGHRSVSWYQQTPGQGLQFLFEYFSETQRNKGNFPGRFSGRQFSNSRSEMNVSTLELGDSALYLCASSLLVADRNNEQFFGPGTRLTVL.

This chain uses TRBV5-8 with TRBJ2-1; TRBD1 matches 9 bases. From germline, CDR1 is SGHTS and CDR2 YDEGEE. J lost 0 bases, V lost 4 bases, and 14 bases had no gene match. CDR3 length equals 19 residues. CDR3 amino acids: CASSGDRVWVSGSYNEQFF. CDR3 DNA sequence: TGTGCCAGCAGCGGGGACAGGGTGTGGGTGTCGGGCTCCTACAATGAGCAGTTCTTC.

The chain carries TRBV11-2 and TRBJ2-5; D is unresolved. Trimming removed 2 bases from V and 0 bases from J, with 10 bases in between. From germline, CDR1 is SGHAT and CDR2 FQNNGV. This CDR3 comprises 15 residues. CDR3 residues: CASSLLGADQETQYF. Written as DNA, the CDR3 is TGTGCCAGCAGCTTACTTGGAGCAGACCAAGAGACCCAGTACTTC. Supplemented by reference TRBV11-2 and TRBJ2-5, the full variable domain reads EAGVAQSPRYKIIEKRQSVAFWCNPISGHATLYWYQQILGQGPKLLIQFQNNGVVDDSQLPKDRFSAERLKGVDSTLKIQPAKLEDSAVYLCASSLLGADQETQYFGPGTRLLVL.

The V and J genes are TRBV21-1 and TRBJ1-3; the table's D gene call, TRBD1, was not cross checked with the DNA. TRBV21-1 is a recognized pseudogene. CDR3 length: 12 amino acids. The CDR3 DNA follows: TGTGCCAGACCACAGGGAGGAAACACCATATATTTT. Its protein is CARPQGGNTIYF.

The chain has TRBV9 and TRBJ1-3; no clear D. The CDR3 spans 14 residues. V was clipped by 4 bases and J by 3 bases, with 11 bases between them. The V gene's germline CDR1 is SGDLS and CDR2 YYNGEE. The CDR3, as DNA: TGTGCCAGCAGCCCCCGAAGCTTTGGAAACACCATATATTTT. This encodes CASSPRSFGNTIYF.

For the CDR3, the DNA is TGTGCCAGCAGCGCCGGACATCTCGAGGAGACCCAGTACTTC. Amino acids: CASSAGHLEETQYF. This rearrangement joins TRBV6-5 to TRBJ2-5, with D tentatively TRBD1 (5 bases). CDR1 and CDR2 (germline): MNHEY, SVGAGI. The CDR3 contains 14 residues. Trimming left V 6 bases short and J 5 bases short, with 16 bases between.

The gene calls are TRBV7-8 and TRBJ1-4; TRBD1 matches 8 bases. The germline CDR1 and CDR2 sequences are SGHVS and FQNEAQ. This CDR3 is built from 15 residues. J lost 5 bases, V lost 2 bases, and 4 bases had no gene match. The CDR3 sequence: CASSLRTGLNEKLFF. The CDR3 DNA reads TGTGCCAGCAGCTTAAGGACAGGGCTAAATGAAAAACTGTTTTTT. Combining the CDR3 with reference TRBV7-8 and TRBJ1-4 gives the whole variable domain GAGVSQSPRYKVAKRGQDVALRCDPISGHVSLFWYQQALGQGPEFLTYFQNEAQLDKSGLPSDRFFAERPEGSVSTLKIQRTQQEDSAVYLCASSLRTGLNEKLFFGSGTQLSVL.

The genes are TRBV27 and TRBJ1-5, with a tentative D call TRBD1 (5 bases). This CDR3 spans 16 amino acids. CDR1 MNHEY and CDR2 SMNVEV come from the germline V gene (reference sequence). V was cut by 6 bases and J by 3 bases, with 18 bases left in between. CDR3 in amino acids: CASSPLGGYNNQPQHF. Written as DNA, the CDR3 is TGTGCCAGCAGCCCTCTTGGGGGGTACAACAATCAGCCCCAGCATTTT.

In its sample, this clone was seen a few times. The V and J genes are TRBV19 and TRBJ2-3, with a weak D call TRBD2 (6 bases). From germline, CDR1 is LNHDA and CDR2 SQIVND (reference sequence). This CDR3 is built from 15 residues. V shed 2 bases and J shed 0 bases, with 9 bases lying between them. The CDR3 DNA sequence: TGTGCCAGTAGTATAAATCGGGGGAGCACAGATACGCAGTATTTT. It yields the protein CASSINRGSTDTQYF.